This TCR beta chain was found in a study of PD-L1 blockade in urothelial cancer. Trimming shortened V by 6 bases and J by 0 bases, and 14 bases separated the two germline ends. This CDR3 has 15 amino acids. CDR1 and CDR2 (germline): SGHRS, YFSETQ. This clone has just a few counts. Some clones are missing from TCRdb's copy, which holds only in-frame ones; the method was immunoSEQ multiplex PCR. The data hold around 30,000 clones, with 80% to 90% observed a single time. The TCR comes from a man aged 55-75 years with urothelial cancer. This sequence joins TRBV5-1 and TRBJ2-3; D may be TRBD2 (7 bases). Here the sequenced sample was PBMCs, taken around atezolizumab (anti-PD-L1) treatment. Here the CDR3 reads CASKGAGASTDTQYF. CDR3 sequence (DNA): TGCGCCAGCAAAGGGGCGGGGGCCAGCACAGATACGCAGTATTTT.